Given below is one T cell receptor (beta chain) in context. The antigen is undetermined. This record comes from a study of graft-versus-host responses after intestinal transplantation. The study, taken as a whole, reports: The marrow of recipients harbored GvH clones, and ileum or blood showed some of them first.

The starting material, graft tissue, was processed to release intraepithelial and lamina propria lymphocytes. The trim removed 5 bases at V and 2 bases at J, leaving 5 bases unmatched. The CDR3 is 15 amino acids. Germline V gives CDR1 MDHEN, CDR2 SYDVKM. Assay: immunoSEQ multiplex PCR; the TCRdb copy retains only in-frame clones and omits some. The table has 15,000 or so clones, 77% seen once. The source was ileum tissue, collected approximately 27 days after intestinal transplant. The source is a human patient who received an intestinal transplant, so some T cells may come from the graft donor. The gene calls are TRBV28 and TRBJ2-7; 11 bases agree with TRBD1. The CDR3 reads CASSVGTGGPYEQYV. The DNA of the CDR3 is TGTGCCAGCAGTGTGGGGACAGGGGGACCCTACGAGCAGTACGTC.